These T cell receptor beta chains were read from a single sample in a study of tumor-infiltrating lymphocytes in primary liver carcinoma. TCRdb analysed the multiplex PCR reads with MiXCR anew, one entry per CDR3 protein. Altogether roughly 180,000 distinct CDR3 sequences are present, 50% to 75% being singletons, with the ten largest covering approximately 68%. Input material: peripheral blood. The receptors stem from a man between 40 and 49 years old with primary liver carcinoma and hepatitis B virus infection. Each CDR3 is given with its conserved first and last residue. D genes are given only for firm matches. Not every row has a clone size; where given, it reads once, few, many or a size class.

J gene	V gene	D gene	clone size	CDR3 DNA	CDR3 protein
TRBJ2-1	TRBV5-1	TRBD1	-	TGCGCCAGCAGCCGGAGACAGGGGGCATCGGATAATGAGCAGTTCTTC	CASSRRQGASDNEQFF
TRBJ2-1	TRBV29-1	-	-	TGTCTGACCCGGGATACCACCTACAATGAGCAGTTCTTC	CLTRDTTYNEQFF
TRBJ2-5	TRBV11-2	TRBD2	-	TGTGCCAGCAGCCAGGGACTAGCGGGAGGGCCTAGTGAGACCCAGTACTTC	CASSQGLAGGPSETQYF
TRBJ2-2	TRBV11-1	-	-	TGTGCCAACAGTACGGACCGATGCACCGGGGAGCTGTTTTTT	CANSTDRCTGELFF
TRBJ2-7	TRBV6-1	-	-	TGTGCCAGCATCCCGGAATGGGCGGGTTCTGGCGAGCAGTACTTC	CASIPEWAGSGEQYF
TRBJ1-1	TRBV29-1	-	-	TGCAGCGTTGAAGAGGGGGTGAACACTGAAGCTTTCTTT	CSVEEGVNTEAFF
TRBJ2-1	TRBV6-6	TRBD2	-	TGTGCCAGCACTTATGCACTAGCGGGTGGTGAGCAGTTCTTC	CASTYALAGGEQFF
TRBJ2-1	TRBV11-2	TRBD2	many	TGTGCCAGCAGCCCAGACCCCTTAAGCGGGAGGAACCTTTACAATGAGCAGTTCTTC	CASSPDPLSGRNLYNEQFF
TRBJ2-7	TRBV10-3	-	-	TGTGTCATAAGATCTGACACGACCTACGAGCAGTATTTC	CVIRSDTTYEQYF
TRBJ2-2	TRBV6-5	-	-	TGTGCCAGCAGCCCAACAGGGTCTGGGACCGGGGAGCTGTTTTTT	CASSPTGSGTGELFF
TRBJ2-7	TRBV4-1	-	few	TGCGCCAGCAGCCAAGATCTCTCGAGGGGCCCGGGGGCAAGGAACGAGCAGTACTTC	CASSQDLSRGPGARNEQYF
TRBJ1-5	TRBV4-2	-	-	TGTGCCAGCAGCCAAGATGGGATGGTTGGGCAGCCCCAGCATTTT	CASSQDGMVGQPQHF
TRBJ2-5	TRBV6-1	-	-	TGTGCCAGCAGTGTTTCACTTCAGGAGACCCAGTACTTC	CASSVSLQETQYF
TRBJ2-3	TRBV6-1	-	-	TGTGCCAGCAGTGAAGCAGTGGACCTCGGGCAAGCAGATACGCAGTATTTT	CASSEAVDLGQADTQYF
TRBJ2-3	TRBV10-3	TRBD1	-	TGTGCCATCAGGACAGGACAGGGTAACGGGGGAGATACGCAGTATTTT	CAIRTGQGNGGDTQYF
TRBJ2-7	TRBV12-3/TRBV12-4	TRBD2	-	TGTGCCAGCAGTCCGGGACTAGAAAGGCGGCAGTACTTC	CASSPGLERRQYF
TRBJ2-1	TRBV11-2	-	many	TGTGCCAGCAGCTTCAGAGGATATGAGCAGTTCTTC	CASSFRGYEQFF
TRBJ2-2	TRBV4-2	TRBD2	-	TGTGCCAGCAGCCAAGGGTACGGCGGGAGAGGAAGCACCGGGGAGCTGTTTTTT	CASSQGYGGRGSTGELFF
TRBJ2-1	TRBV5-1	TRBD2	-	TGCGCCAGCAGCACCACGGGACTAGCTTACAATGAGCAGTTCTTC	CASSTTGLAYNEQFF
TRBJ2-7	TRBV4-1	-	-	TGCGGCAGCAGCCAAGGCCCTACCACCTACGAACAGTACTTC	CGSSQGPTTYEQYF
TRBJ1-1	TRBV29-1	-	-	TGCAGCGTTGGTGGGGCCAGGGACATTGTGAACACCGAAGCTTTCTTT	CSVGGARDIVNTEAFF
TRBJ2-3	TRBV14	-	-	TGTGCCAGCAGCCAATCGCCACTGTCAGATACGCAGTATTTT	CASSQSPLSDTQYF
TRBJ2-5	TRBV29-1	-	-	TGCAGCGTCTCACGGGTCCGACGTCAAGAGACCCAGTACTTC	CSVSRVRRQETQYF
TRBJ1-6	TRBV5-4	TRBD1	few	TGTGCCAGCAGTTTCGGACAGGGAGGGACCTATAATTCACCCCTCCACTTT	CASSFGQGGTYNSPLHF
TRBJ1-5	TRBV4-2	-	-	TGTGCCAGCAGCCAAGATTGGGGACAATACAATCAGGCCCAGCATTTT	CASSQDWGQYNQAQHF
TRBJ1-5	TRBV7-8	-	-	TGTGCCTGCAAGATGGGACTGGATAAGCCCCAGCATTTT	CACKMGLDKPQHF
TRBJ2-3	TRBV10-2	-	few	TGCGCCAGCATGTCAGGGAGAGGGACAGATACGCAGTATTTT	CASMSGRGTDTQYF
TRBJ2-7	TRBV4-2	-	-	TGTGCCGGCAGCCAAGGGACGAACTCCTACGAGCAGTACTTC	CAGSQGTNSYEQYF
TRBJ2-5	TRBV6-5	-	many	TGTGCCAGCAGTTACGGTCCACAAGAGACCCAGTACTTC	CASSYGPQETQYF
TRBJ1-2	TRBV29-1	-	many	TGCAGCGCCCGAAAGGGGTTAGGGCATGGCTACACCTTC	CSARKGLGHGYTF
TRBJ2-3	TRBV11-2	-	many	TGTGCCAGCAGCTATCGGTCTAGCTCGATCCCCAGCACAGATACGCAGTATTTT	CASSYRSSSIPSTDTQYF
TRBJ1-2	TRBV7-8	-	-	TGTGCCAGCAGCCCATCCAGGGAGTGTGGCTACACCTTC	CASSPSRECGYTF
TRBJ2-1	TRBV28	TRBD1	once	TGTGCCAGCAGTTTATTGACAGGGGGGAGTAATGAGCAGTTCTTC	CASSLLTGGSNEQFF
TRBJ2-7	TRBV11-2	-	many	TGTGCCAGCAGCCACGGGACAGAGCAGTACTTC	CASSHGTEQYF
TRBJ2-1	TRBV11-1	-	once	TGTGCCAGCGTACACCGTGGTAGTGACAATGAGCAGTTCTTC	CASVHRGSDNEQFF
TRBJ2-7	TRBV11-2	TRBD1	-	TGTGTTAGCAGCTTCGTGGGACAGTACGAGCAGTACTTC	CVSSFVGQYEQYF
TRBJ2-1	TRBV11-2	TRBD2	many	TGTGCCAGCAGCTTAGGGGGACTAGCGGGAGGGCCCTACAATGAGCAGTTCTTC	CASSLGGLAGGPYNEQFF
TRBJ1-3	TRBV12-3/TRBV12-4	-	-	TGTGCCACGAGTCCCGTGGTTTCTGGAAACACCATATATTTT	CATSPVVSGNTIYF
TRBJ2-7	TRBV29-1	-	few	TGCAGCGTTGAAGCTGGCACCGGGGTGGTGGAGCAGTACTTC	CSVEAGTGVVEQYF
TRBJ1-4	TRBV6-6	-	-	TGTGCCAGCGGTTTATATCTAGGGGAAAAACTGTTTTTT	CASGLYLGEKLFF
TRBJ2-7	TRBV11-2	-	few	TGTGCCAGTAGCCCGCCATGGGCGCCCTACGGGCAGTACTTC	CASSPPWAPYGQYF